This T cell receptor (beta chain) was sequenced during a study of T cell repertoires in cytomegalovirus infection. As for the study in general: CMV epitopes, recently identified HLA-C-restricted and well-studied HLA-B-restricted, were used.

One entry per CDR3 protein, called by TCRdb with MiXCR from the reads. The table shows about 570,000 distinct CDR3 sequences, with over 35% occurring only once. Turning to this clonotype: Its antigen is as yet unknown.

The material sequenced was cultured PBMCs, taken from culture after CMV antigen stimulation. The source of this sequence is a human donor in good health (CMV status not recorded). Some clones in this sample may be carry-over from other donors' samples.

CDR3 sequence reads: CASSSGPRGYNEQFF. CDR3 nucleotides: TGTGCCAGCAGTTCCGGGCCACGGGGATACAATGAGCAGTTCTTC. The gene calls are TRBV12-3 or TRBV12-4 and TRBJ2-1, with D perhaps matching TRBD2 (5 bases). CDR3 size: 15 residues. Trimming took off 4 bases at V and 4 bases at J, with 14 bases between the two ends.